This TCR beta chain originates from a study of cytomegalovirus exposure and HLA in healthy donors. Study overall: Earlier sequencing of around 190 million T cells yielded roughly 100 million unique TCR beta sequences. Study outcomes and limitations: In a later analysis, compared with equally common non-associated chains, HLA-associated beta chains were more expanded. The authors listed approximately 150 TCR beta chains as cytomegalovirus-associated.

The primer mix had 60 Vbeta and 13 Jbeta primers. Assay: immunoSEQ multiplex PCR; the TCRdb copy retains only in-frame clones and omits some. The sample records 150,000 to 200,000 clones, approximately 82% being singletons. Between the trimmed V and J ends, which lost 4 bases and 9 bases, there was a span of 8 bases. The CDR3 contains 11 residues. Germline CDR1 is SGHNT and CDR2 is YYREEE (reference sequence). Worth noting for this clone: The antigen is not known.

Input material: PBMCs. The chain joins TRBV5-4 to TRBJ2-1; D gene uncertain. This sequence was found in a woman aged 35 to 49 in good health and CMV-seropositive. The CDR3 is CASSQNSEQFF. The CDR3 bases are TGTGCCAGCAGCCAAAACAGTGAGCAGTTCTTC.